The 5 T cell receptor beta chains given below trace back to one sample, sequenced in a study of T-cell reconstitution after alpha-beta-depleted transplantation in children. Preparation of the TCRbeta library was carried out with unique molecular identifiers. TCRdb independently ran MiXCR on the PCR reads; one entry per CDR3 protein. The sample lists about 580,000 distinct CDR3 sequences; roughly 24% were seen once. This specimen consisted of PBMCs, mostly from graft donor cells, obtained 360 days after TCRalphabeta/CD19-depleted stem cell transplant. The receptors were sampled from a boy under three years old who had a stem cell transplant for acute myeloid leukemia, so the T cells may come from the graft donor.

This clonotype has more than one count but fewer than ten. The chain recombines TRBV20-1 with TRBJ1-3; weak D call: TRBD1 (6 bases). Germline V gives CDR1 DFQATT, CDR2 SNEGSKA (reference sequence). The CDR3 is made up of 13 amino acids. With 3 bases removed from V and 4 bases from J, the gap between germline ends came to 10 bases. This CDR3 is CSASRGVGNTIYF. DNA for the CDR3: TGCAGTGCTAGTAGGGGGGTCGGAAACACCATATATTTT.

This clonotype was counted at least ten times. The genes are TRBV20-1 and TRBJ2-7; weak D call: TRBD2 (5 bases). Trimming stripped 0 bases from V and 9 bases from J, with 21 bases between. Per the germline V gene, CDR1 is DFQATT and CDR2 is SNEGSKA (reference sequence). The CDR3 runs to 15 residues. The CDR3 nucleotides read TGCAGTGCTAGAGATCCCATGGCGGCTGAGGGTTGGCAGTACGTC. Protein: CSARDPMAAEGWQYV.

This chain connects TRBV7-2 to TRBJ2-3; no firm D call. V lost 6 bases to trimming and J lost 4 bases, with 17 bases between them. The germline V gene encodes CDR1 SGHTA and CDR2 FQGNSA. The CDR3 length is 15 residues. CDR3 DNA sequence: TGTGCCAGCAGTCCCGACATAACGGTCCCAGATACGCAGTATTTT. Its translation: CASSPDITVPDTQYF. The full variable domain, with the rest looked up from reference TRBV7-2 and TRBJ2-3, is GAGVSQSPSNKVTEKGKDVELRCDPISGHTALYWYRQSLGQGLEFLIYFQGNSAPDKSGLPSDRFSAERTGGSVSTLTIQRTQQEDSAVYLCASSPDITVPDTQYFGPGTRLTVL.

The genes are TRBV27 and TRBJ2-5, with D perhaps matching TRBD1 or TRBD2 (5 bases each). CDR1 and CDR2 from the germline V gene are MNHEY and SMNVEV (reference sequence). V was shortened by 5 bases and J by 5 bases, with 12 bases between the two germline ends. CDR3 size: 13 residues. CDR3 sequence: CASSPDGGETQYF. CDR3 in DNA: TGTGCCAGCAGTCCCGATGGGGGTGAGACCCAGTACTTC.

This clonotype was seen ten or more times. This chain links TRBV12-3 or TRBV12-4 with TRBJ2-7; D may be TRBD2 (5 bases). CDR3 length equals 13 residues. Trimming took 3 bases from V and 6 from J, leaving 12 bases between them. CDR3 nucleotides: TGTGCCAGCAGTTTTGAGGGTTCGGTCGAGCAGTACTTC. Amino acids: CASSFEGSVEQYF.